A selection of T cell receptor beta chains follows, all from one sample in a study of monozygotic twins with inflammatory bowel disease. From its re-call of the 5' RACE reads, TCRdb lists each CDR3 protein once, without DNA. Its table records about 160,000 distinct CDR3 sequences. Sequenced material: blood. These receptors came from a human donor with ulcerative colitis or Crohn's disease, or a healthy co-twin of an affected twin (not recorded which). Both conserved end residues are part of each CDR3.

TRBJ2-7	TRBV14	CASSLIPFSGQGKNEQYF
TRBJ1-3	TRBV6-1	CASTWGTFSGNTIYF
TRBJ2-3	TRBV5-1	CASSYQGPTDTQYF
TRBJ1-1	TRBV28	CASSLVGQGYTEAFF
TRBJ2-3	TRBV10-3	CAIKLAGATDTQYF
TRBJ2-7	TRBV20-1	CSARHREASEQYF
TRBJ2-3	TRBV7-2	CASSLIDTQYF
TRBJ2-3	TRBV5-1	CASSLRTSGTDTQYF
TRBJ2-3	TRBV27	CAGSSRSSTDTQYF
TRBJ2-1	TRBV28	CASSLPRDSNEQFF